This TCR beta chain stems from a study of shared clonotypes between healthy human individuals. At the level of the study: A donor's plate count was three for CD4 naive and three for CD4 memory; CD8 naive had two and CD8 memory one.

This CDR3 is 16 amino acids long. CDR1 is SQVTM and CDR2 is ANQGSEA in the germline V gene. V lost 7 bases to trimming and J lost 1 base; unmatched junction nucleotides: 15. Naivety among CD8 cells was defined by CD45RO negativity and positive CCR7 selection, thereby excluding terminally differentiated effector memory CD45RA+ cells. Adult Caucasians living in Nashville, Tennessee made up all of the donors. As regards this clone: What it binds is unknown.

Findings and limits, study-wide: The study drew on few donors, limiting represented genetic and exposure-history diversity.

This table comes from immunoSEQ multiplex PCR, and its TCRdb copy is limited to in-frame clones, with some not included. The sample shows a few million clones, over 85% of them seen only once. This chain connects TRBV29-1 to TRBJ2-7; 8 nucleotides align to TRBD1. This clonotype was sampled from a man aged 18 to 29 in good health. Some clones in this sample may be carry-over from other donors' samples. Source material: naive CD8+ T cells from PBMCs. The CDR3: CSAKTAGGDWSYEQYF. CDR3 bases: TGCAGCGCCAAAACGGCAGGGGGCGATTGGTCCTACGAGCAGTACTTC.